A single sample is the source of the 19 T cell receptor beta chains below, sequenced in a study of monozygotic twins with cystic fibrosis. Repertoires were generated with immunoSEQ multiplex PCR, while TCRdb's copy carries only in-frame clones and drops some. This sample has around 30,000 clones, with approximately 90% found just once. Input material: blood. The receptors originated from a girl aged 2 to 10 with cystic fibrosis.

This chain uses TRBV5-4 with TRBJ2-1; a possible D gene is TRBD2 (6 bases). Trimming took 7 bases from V and 2 from J, leaving 16 bases between them. The CDR3 loop spans 15 amino acids. Germline V gives CDR1 SGHNT, CDR2 YYREEE (reference sequence). For the CDR3, the DNA is TGTGCCAGCGGTCCGCGGGGAACCCCCTACAATGAGCAGTTCTTC. It encodes CASGPRGTPYNEQFF.

This chain links TRBV7-9 with TRBJ2-7; D gene unclear. The CDR3 contains 14 residues. The germline V gene has CDR1 SEHNR and CDR2 FQNEAQ (reference sequence). V was pared by 1 base and J by 3 bases, with 10 bases between. CDR3 residues: CASSLVLGNYEQYF. CDR3 nucleotides: TGTGCCAGCAGCTTAGTTCTGGGAAACTACGAGCAGTACTTC.

This clone was picked up one time. The gene calls are TRBV6-1 and TRBJ1-2; no clear D gene. Trimming removed 4 bases at V and 7 bases at J, with 4 bases between. CDR3 size: 10 residues. Germline CDR1 MNHNS, CDR2 SASEGT. In DNA form, the CDR3 reads TGTGCCAGCAGTGTGGTTGGCTACACCTTC. Translated, it gives CASSVVGYTF.

V usage is TRBV4-1 and J usage is TRBJ2-3; TRBD1 matches 8 bases. This CDR3 comprises 15 residues. Germline trimming cut 2 bases from V and 3 bases from J; bases unmatched to any gene: 4. Germline V lookup: CDR1 MGHRA, CDR2 YSYEKL. The CDR3 region has the DNA TGCGCCAGCAGCCAACCTGACAGGGGTACAGATACGCAGTATTTT. The encoded protein is CASSQPDRGTDTQYF.

This chain joins TRBV7-2 and TRBJ2-3; 16 nucleotides match TRBD2. CDR3 length equals 18 residues. V shed 0 bases and J 6 bases; nucleotides not matched to a gene: 6. Germline values: CDR1 SGHTA, CDR2 FQGNSA. The CDR3 DNA sequence: TGTGCCAGCAGCTTAGCGGGGACTAGCGGGGGGGCAAGGGATACGCAGTATTTT. This gives the protein CASSLAGTSGGARDTQYF.

This clone was picked up a small number of times. The V call is TRBV7-6, the J call TRBJ2-5; D is ambiguous. Germline CDR1 SGHVS, CDR2 FNYEAQ. This CDR3 has 12 amino acids. V lost 4 bases and J lost 0, with 3 bases in between. CDR3 amino acids: CASSSDQETQYF. In nucleotides, the CDR3 is TGTGCCAGCAGCTCGGACCAAGAGACCCAGTACTTC.

J is TRBJ1-5 and V is TRBV7-8; D ambiguous. Germline-derived CDR1 and CDR2 are SGHVS and FQNEAQ. The CDR3 has 17 residues. V gave up 5 bases and J gave up 0 bases, with 17 bases separating them. Here the CDR3 reads CASSQVAPGLSNQPQHF. CDR3 coding DNA: TGTGCCAGCAGCCAGGTTGCACCCGGGCTTAGCAATCAGCCCCAGCATTTT.

J is TRBJ2-5 and V is TRBV7-9, with TRBD2 as a possible D gene (6 bases). V lost 5 bases and J lost 2, with 12 bases in between. The CDR3 length is 14 residues. From germline, CDR1 is SEHNR and CDR2 FQNEAQ (reference sequence). For the CDR3, the DNA is TGTGCCAGCAGCGCCCTCCGGGGGCAAGAGACCCAGTACTTC. As protein: CASSALRGQETQYF.

This clone has a single count. The junction departs from the called germline gene at one end, perhaps through a read error. The V gene is TRBV15, the J gene TRBJ2-5, with TRBD2 matching over 16 bases. Germline V gene data show CDR1 as LNHNV and CDR2 as YYDKDF (reference sequence). The CDR3 length is 20 residues. CDR3 nucleotide sequence: TGTGCCACCAGCGGAGTGTTGGGACTAGCGGGGGGGCGAGGAACAGAGACCCAGCACTTC. Translated: CATSGVLGLAGGRGTETQHF.

The chain employs TRBV19 and TRBJ2-7; D is unclear. This CDR3 spans 14 amino acids. From germline, CDR1 is LNHDA and CDR2 SQIVND (reference sequence). Trimming shortened V by 1 base and J by 7 bases, and 14 bases separated the two germline ends. The CDR3 region is CASSIGGLRGEQYF. The CDR3 bases are TGTGCCAGTAGTATAGGTGGGCTTCGTGGGGAGCAGTACTTC. The variable domain in full, completed from reference TRBV19 and TRBJ2-7, reads DGGITQSPKYLFRKEGQNVTLSCEQNLNHDAMYWYRQDPGQGLRLIYYSQIVNDFQKGDIAEGYSVSREKKESFPLTVTSAQKNPTAFYLCASSIGGLRGEQYFGPGTRLTVT.

The CDR3 is CASSATGIYEQYF. CDR3 nucleotides: TGTGCCAGCAGCGCGACAGGGATCTACGAGCAGTACTTC. The chain is built from TRBV7-2 and TRBJ2-7; 7 nucleotides line up with TRBD1. V trimming: 5 bases; J trimming: 3 bases; junction bases outside the gene matches: 4. The germline V gene has CDR1 SGHTA and CDR2 FQGNSA. This CDR3 has 13 residues.

This sequence joins TRBV9 and TRBJ1-1; no clear D gene. The germline V and J ends were trimmed by 4 bases and 1 base, with 20 bases remaining between them. The V gene's germline CDR1 is SGDLS and CDR2 YYNGEE. This CDR3 comprises 17 residues. Here the CDR3 DNA reads TGTGCCAGCAGCCCCCGGACGGGGTCAACTTCGAACACTGAAGCTTTCTTT. The encoded protein is CASSPRTGSTSNTEAFF.

This clone showed up just once. The V call is TRBV29-1, the J call TRBJ2-7, with 7 bases aligning to TRBD1. Germline CDR1 SQVTM, CDR2 ANQGSEA. This CDR3 has 14 residues. With 4 bases clipped from V and 0 bases from J, the junction kept 6 bases outside the gene matches. The CDR3 region has the DNA TGCAGCGTTGTTGCCTACAGGGGCTCCTACGAGCAGTACTTC. Translated, it gives CSVVAYRGSYEQYF.

This sequence joins TRBV10-1 and TRBJ1-6, with 9 positions matching TRBD1. The V and J ends lost 6 bases and 10 bases, in that order; junction bases with no gene match: 16. From germline, CDR1 is WNHNN and CDR2 SYGVQD (reference sequence). The CDR3 runs 17 residues. CDR3 sequence (DNA): TGCGCCAGCAGAGTCGACCCAACAGGGGGCGCAGACTCACCCCTCCACTTT. This translates into CASRVDPTGGADSPLHF.

This rearrangement joins TRBV1 to TRBJ1-2. TRBV1 is noted as a pseudogene. The CDR3 contains 14 residues. The CDR3 DNA follows: TGCACCAGCAGCCAAGATCGGGAGGACTATGGCTACACCTTC. Its translation: CTSSQDREDYGYTF.

This chain links TRBV5-1 with TRBJ2-1, with D possibly matching TRBD2 (5 bases). Trimming left V 5 bases short and J 2 bases short, with 11 bases between. The CDR3 loop spans 14 amino acids. Germline CDR1 is SGHRS and CDR2 is YFSETQ. CDR3 sequence (DNA): TGCGCCAGCAGTATAGACGGGACCTACAATGAGCAGTTCTTC. This sequence encodes CASSIDGTYNEQFF.

This clone was recorded once. This chain joins TRBV7-3 and TRBJ2-3; possible D gene TRBD2, 7 bases. Trimming removed 0 bases from V and 4 bases from J, with 11 bases in between. CDR3 length equals 15 residues. Germline-derived CDR1 and CDR2 are SGHTA and FQGTGA. Here the CDR3 reads CASSLTGGRPDTQYF. As DNA, the CDR3 is TGTGCCAGCAGCTTAACGGGGGGGCGCCCAGATACGCAGTATTTT. The full variable domain, with the rest looked up from reference TRBV7-3 and TRBJ2-3, is GAGVSQTPSNKVTEKGKYVELRCDPISGHTALYWYRQSLGQGPEFLIYFQGTGAADDSGLPNDRFFAVRPEGSVSTLKIQRTERGDSAVYLCASSLTGGRPDTQYFGPGTRLTVL.

The chain carries TRBV30 and TRBJ2-1; D is unclear. V lost 4 bases and J lost 1, with 8 bases in between. The CDR3 is 13 amino acids. Germline CDR1 and CDR2: GTSNPN and SVGIG (reference sequence). The CDR3 protein is CAWTLRSYNEQFF. DNA for the CDR3: TGTGCCTGGACCCTCAGGTCCTACAATGAGCAGTTCTTC.

The chain couples TRBV4-3 to TRBJ2-3; 8 bases fit TRBD2. With 3 bases clipped from V and 7 bases from J, the junction kept 12 bases outside the gene matches. Per the germline V gene, CDR1 is LGHNA and CDR2 is YSLEER. CDR3 length equals 16 residues. The chain's CDR3 is CASSQMAGGTTNTQYF. The CDR3 DNA is TGCGCCAGCAGCCAGATGGCGGGGGGTACCACCAATACGCAGTATTTT.